This TCR beta chain was captured in a study of cytomegalovirus exposure and HLA in healthy donors. Study findings and constraints: Altogether, around 160 TCR beta chains were recorded as cytomegalovirus-associated. In a later analysis, TCR beta V- and J-gene trimming showed a link to a missense DCLRE1C variant.

Notes on this clone: Its antigen is unknown.

V lost 5 bases and J lost 1; bases outside the gene matches: 10. The length of the CDR3 is 16 residues. CDR1 MNHEY and CDR2 SMNVEV come from the germline V gene (reference sequence). PCR employed 60 Vbeta and 13 Jbeta primers. Libraries were prepared by immunoSEQ multiplex PCR; TCRdb keeps only in-frame clonotypes and omits some of them. In the table there are 140,000 to 150,000 clones, roughly 84% of which are singletons. The specimen was PBMCs. The receptor's source is a boy between 2 and 15 years old in good health and CMV-seronegative. The genes are TRBV27 and TRBJ1-1, with 7 bases fitting TRBD1. DNA for the CDR3: TGTGCCAGCAGTGTAAGTAAGACAGGGCCGAACACTGAAGCTTTCTTT. This codes for CASSVSKTGPNTEAFF.